Detailed here is one T cell receptor (beta chain). Its antigen is not identified. This sample was taken from a study of T cell responses to AZD1222 COVID-19 vaccine. Points from the study as a whole: Only after the peak T cell response were repertoires sampled.

Clones were sequenced by immunoSEQ multiplex PCR, and TCRdb holds only the in-frame ones, with some missing. In the table there are 130,000 to 150,000 clones, 91% of which are singletons. Germline values: CDR1 PRHDT, CDR2 FYEKMQ (reference sequence). This CDR3 contains 12 residues. V shed 8 bases and J 9 bases; nucleotides not matched to a gene: 6. The sequences come from peripheral blood, collected on day 0 of AZD1222 vaccination. The TCR was taken from an adult in good health. This chain uses TRBV13 with TRBJ2-1; 8 bases are shared with TRBD2. CDR3 in amino acids: CASSREVGEQFF. In DNA form, the CDR3 reads TGTGCCAGCTCGCGGGAGGTCGGTGAGCAGTTCTTC.